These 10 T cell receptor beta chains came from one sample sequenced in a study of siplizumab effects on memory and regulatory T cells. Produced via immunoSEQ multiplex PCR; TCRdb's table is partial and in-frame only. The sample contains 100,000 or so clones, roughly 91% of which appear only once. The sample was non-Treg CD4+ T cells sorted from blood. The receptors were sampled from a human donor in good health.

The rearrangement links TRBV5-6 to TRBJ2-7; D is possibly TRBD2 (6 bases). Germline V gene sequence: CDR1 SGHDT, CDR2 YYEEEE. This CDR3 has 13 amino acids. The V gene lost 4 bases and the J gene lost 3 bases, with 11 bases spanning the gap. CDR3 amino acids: CASSLGTRYEQYF. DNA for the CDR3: TGTGCCAGCAGCCTAGGGACTCGCTACGAGCAGTACTTC.

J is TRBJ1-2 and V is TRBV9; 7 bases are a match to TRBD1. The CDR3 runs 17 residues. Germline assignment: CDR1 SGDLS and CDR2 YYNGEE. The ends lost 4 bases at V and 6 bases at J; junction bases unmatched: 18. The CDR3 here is CASSPRRGQTVGDGYTF. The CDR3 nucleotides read TGTGCCAGCAGCCCACGACGGGGACAGACGGTAGGAGATGGCTACACCTTC.

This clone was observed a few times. DNA of the CDR3: TGTGCCTGGAGTCCCCGAGGGGACACTGAAGCTTTCTTT. It codes for CAWSPRGDTEAFF. J is TRBJ1-1 and V is TRBV30; D may be TRBD1 (5 bases). The CDR3 is 13 residues long. The V gene lost 2 bases and the J gene lost 3 bases, with 10 bases spanning the gap. Germline V lookup: CDR1 GTSNPN, CDR2 SVGIG (reference sequence).

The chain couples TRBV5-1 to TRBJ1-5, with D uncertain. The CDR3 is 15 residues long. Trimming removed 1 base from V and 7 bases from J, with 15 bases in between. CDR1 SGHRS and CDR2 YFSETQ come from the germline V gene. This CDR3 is CASSLTNGPGQPQHF. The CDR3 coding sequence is TGCGCCAGCAGCTTGACAAATGGTCCGGGACAGCCCCAGCATTTT.

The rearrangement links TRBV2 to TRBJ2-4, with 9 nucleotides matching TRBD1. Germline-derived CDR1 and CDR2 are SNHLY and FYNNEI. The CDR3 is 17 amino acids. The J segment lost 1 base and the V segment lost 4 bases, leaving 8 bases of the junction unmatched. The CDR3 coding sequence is TGTGCCAGCAGTGGACAAACAGGGGGCGTCGCCAAAAACATTCAGTACTTC. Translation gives CASSGQTGGVAKNIQYF.

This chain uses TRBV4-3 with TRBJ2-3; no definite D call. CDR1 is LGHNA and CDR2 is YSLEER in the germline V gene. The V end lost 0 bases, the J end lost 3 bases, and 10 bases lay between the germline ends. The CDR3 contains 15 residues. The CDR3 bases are TGCGCCAGCAGCCAAGATCGGGCCCCAACAGATACGCAGTATTTT. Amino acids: CASSQDRAPTDTQYF.

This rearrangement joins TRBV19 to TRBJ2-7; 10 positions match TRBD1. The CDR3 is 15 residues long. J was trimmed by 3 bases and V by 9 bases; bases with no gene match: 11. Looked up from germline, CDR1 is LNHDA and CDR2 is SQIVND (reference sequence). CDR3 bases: TGTGCCAGCAATCCCGGGACAGGGGCCCTCTACGAGCAGTACTTC. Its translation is CASNPGTGALYEQYF.

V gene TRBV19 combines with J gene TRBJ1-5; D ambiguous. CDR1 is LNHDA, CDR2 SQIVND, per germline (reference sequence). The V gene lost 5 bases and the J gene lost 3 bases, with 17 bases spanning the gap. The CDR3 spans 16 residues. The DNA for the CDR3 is TGTGCCAGTAGTGGGGAGGGTCGGGGATTCAATCAGCCCCAGCATTTT. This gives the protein CASSGEGRGFNQPQHF.

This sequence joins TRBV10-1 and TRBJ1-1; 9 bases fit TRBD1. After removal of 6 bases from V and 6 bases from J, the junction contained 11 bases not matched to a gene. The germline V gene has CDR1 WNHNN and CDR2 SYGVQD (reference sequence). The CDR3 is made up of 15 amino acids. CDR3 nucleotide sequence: TGCGCCAGCAGGGATGATACAGGGGGCGCCTCTGAAGCTTTCTTT. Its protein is CASRDDTGGASEAFF.

The DNA of the CDR3 is TGCGCCAGCAGAGCAGACAGTGGAAGGGGCTATGGCTACACCTTC. Translation gives CASRADSGRGYGYTF. The chain links TRBV5-1 to TRBJ1-2; D is possibly TRBD1 (5 bases). Per the germline V gene, CDR1 is SGHRS and CDR2 is YFSETQ. V was shortened by 5 bases and J by 4 bases, with 18 bases between the two germline ends. This CDR3 is built from 15 residues.